This TCR beta chain was recovered during a study of blood T cell repertoires in COVID-19 (dated by TCRdb to between 2020 and 2021). As for the study more broadly: Samples covering the acute and convalescent phases of COVID-19 were provided by collaborators in the United States, Italy and Spain. Samples were obtained from the ongoing ImmuneRACE study (first 160 participants) and from 1,254 subjects provided by 6 global collaborators. A de-identified subject ID, COVID-19 status, age in years and sex were almost always included in the sample metadata. The repertoires were released in a freely available public database intended as a resource for research on the immune response to SARS-CoV-2. The prospective study material was composed of cDNA or gDNA derived from T cells, B-cell-depleted T cells, or PBMCs. Deeply sampled blood TCRbeta repertoires from subjects exposed to, actively infected with, or recovered from COVID-19 were included in the dataset. Where available, HLA class I and class II types were obtained from metadata supplied by the sample provider rather than from assay-based typing. Overall study results and their limits: Clinical and demographic metadata were provided uncurated, with the amount varying by source and participant.

Each collaborating institution followed its own protocols to collect whole blood in K2EDTA tubes. For TCRbeta analysis, collaborators shipped samples as frozen whole blood, isolated PBMCs, or DNA extracted from either of those sample types. To note about this clone: Its antigen target is currently unknown. No much larger clone exists at a distance of one base, and base qualities are not known.

Spanning cysteine to phenylalanine, the CDR3 consists of 17 amino acids. This entry keeps only the CDR3 DNA: 51 bases, framed from base 1. CDR1 SGHRS and CDR2 YFSETQ were looked up in the germline V gene. V sheds 0 bases and J sheds 0 bases, leaving 13 bases between their ends. TCRbeta CDR3 regions were amplified from genomic DNA using the immunoSEQ Assay, a bias-controlled multiplex PCR. On the authors' methods: The number of nucleated cells in each sample was estimated by amplification of reference gene primers within the assay. Sequence reads were collapsed and filtered to measure the absolute abundance of every unique TCRbeta CDR3 rearrangement. For each sample, productive Simpson clonality was calculated as the square root of Simpson's diversity index over productive rearrangements. Drawn from immuneACCESS, this table holds only the in-frame rearrangements with V and J called that TCRdb kept. Clones are partly lost; checked studies trace under half to an unresolved V gene and leave the rest unexplained. That table furnishes V, J and clone size, whereas the DNA furnished D and trimming. A total of 30,000 or so clones appear in this sample, approximately 81% of them only once. Around a third of the sample rests with the top ten.

Sequencing input: peripheral blood. The receptor comes from an older man with acute or convalescent COVID-19. The rearrangement combines TRBV5-1 with TRBJ1-3, with the D gene call left open. For the CDR3, the sequence is CASSLGASRNSGNTIYF. At the DNA level, the sequence is TGCGCCAGCAGCTTGGGAGCCTCGAGGAACTCTGGAAACACCATATATTTT.